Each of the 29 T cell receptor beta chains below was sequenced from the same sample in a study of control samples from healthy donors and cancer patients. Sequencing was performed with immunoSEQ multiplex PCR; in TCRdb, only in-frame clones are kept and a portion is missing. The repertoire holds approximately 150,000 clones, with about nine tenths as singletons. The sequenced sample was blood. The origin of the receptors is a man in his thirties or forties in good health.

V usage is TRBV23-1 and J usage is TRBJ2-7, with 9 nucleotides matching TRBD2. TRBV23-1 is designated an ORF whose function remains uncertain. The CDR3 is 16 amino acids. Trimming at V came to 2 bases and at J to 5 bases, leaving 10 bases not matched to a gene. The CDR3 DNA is TGCGCCAGCAGTCAACCGGGGCGCGCGGGGGGGCACGAGCAGTACTTC. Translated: CASSQPGRAGGHEQYF.

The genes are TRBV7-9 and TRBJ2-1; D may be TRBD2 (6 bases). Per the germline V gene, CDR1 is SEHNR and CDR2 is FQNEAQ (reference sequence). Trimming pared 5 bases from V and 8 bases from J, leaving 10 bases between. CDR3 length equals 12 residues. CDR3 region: CASSGGPHEQFF. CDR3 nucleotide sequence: TGTGCCAGCAGCGGAGGGCCCCATGAGCAGTTCTTC.

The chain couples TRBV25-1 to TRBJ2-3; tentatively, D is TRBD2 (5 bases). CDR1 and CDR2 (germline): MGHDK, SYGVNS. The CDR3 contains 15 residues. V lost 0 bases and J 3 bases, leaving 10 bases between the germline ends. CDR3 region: CASSEYVTTTDTQYF. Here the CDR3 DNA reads TGTGCCAGCAGTGAATATGTGACTACTACAGATACGCAGTATTTT.

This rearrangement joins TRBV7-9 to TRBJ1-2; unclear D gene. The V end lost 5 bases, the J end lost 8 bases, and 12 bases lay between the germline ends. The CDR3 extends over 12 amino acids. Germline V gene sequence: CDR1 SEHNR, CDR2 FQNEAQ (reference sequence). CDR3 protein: CASSPRGMGYTF. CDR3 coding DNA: TGTGCCAGCAGCCCCCGCGGGATGGGCTACACCTTC. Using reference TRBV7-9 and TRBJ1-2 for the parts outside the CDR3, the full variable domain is DTGVSQNPRHKITKRGQNVTFRCDPISEHNRLYWYRQTLGQGPEFLTYFQNEAQLEKSRLLSDRFSAERPKGSFSTLEIQRTEQGDSAMYLCASSPRGMGYTFGSGTRLTVV.

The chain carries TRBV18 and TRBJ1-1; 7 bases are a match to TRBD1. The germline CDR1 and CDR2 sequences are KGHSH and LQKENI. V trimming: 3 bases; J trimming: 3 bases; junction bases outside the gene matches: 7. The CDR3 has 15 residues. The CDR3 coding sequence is TGTGCCAGCTCACCTTTCGACAGGGCGGACACTGAAGCTTTCTTT. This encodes CASSPFDRADTEAFF.

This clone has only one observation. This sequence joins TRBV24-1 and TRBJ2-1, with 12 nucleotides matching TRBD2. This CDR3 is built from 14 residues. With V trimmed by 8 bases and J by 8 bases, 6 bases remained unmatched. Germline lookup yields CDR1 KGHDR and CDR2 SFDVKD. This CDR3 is CATMTSGGADEQFF. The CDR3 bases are TGTGCCACCATGACTAGCGGGGGCGCGGATGAGCAGTTCTTC.

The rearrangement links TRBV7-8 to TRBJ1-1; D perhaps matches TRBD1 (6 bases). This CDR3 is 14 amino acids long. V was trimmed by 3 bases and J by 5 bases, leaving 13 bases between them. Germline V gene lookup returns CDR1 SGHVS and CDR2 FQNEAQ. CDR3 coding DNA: TGTGCCAGCAGCTTGTCAAGGGGGGGAACTGAAGCTTTCTTT. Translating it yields CASSLSRGGTEAFF.

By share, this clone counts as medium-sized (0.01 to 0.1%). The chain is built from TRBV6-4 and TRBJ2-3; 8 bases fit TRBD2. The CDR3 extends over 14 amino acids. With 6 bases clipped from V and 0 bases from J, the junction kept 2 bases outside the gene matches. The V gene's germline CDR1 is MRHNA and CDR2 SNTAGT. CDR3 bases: TGTGCCAGCAGCCCTAGCGGGAGCACAGATACGCAGTATTTT. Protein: CASSPSGSTDTQYF.

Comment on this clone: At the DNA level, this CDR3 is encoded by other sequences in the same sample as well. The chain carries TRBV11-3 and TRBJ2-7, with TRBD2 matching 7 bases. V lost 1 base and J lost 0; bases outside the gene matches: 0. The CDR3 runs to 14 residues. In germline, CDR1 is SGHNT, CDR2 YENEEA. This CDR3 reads CASSLGGSSYEQYF. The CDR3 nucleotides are TGTGCCAGCAGCTTAGGCGGGAGCTCCTACGAGCAGTACTTC.

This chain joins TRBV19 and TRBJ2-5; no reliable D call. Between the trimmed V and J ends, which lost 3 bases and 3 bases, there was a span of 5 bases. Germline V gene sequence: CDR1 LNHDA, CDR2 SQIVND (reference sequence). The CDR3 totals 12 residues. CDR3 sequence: CASSMLKETQYF. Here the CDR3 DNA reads TGTGCCAGTAGTATGCTAAAAGAGACCCAGTACTTC. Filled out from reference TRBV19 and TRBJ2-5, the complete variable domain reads DGGITQSPKYLFRKEGQNVTLSCEQNLNHDAMYWYRQDPGQGLRLIYYSQIVNDFQKGDIAEGYSVSREKKESFPLTVTSAQKNPTAFYLCASSMLKETQYFGPGTRLLVL.

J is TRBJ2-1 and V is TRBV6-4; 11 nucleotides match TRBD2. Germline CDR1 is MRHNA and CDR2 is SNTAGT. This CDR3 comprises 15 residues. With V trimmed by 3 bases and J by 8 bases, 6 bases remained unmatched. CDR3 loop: CASSELAGERDEQFF. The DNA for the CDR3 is TGTGCCAGCAGTGAACTAGCGGGAGAACGAGATGAGCAGTTCTTC.

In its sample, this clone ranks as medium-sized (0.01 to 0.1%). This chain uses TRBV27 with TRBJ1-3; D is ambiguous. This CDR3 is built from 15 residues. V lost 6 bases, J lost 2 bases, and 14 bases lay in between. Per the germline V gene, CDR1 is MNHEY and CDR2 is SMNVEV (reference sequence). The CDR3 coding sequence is TGTGCCAGCAGCCTGGGAATCGGTGCTGGAAACACCATATATTTT. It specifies CASSLGIGAGNTIYF.

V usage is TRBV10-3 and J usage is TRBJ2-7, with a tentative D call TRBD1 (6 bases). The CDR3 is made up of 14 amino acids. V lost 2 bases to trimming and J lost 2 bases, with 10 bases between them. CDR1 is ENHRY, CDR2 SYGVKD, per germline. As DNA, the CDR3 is TGTGCCATCAGTGAGGAGGGGGTTGCCTACGAGCAGTACTTC. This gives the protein CAISEEGVAYEQYF.

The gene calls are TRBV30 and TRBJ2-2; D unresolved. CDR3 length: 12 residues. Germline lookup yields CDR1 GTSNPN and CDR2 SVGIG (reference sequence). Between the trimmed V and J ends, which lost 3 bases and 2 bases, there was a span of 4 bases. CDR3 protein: CAWSLNTGELFF. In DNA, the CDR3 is TGTGCCTGGAGCCTAAACACCGGGGAGCTGTTTTTT.

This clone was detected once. The CDR3 region has the DNA TGTGCCATCAGTGATTCGGGACAGGGTGGGAACACTGAAGCTTTCTTT. It codes for CAISDSGQGGNTEAFF. V gene TRBV10-3 combines with J gene TRBJ1-1; 9 bases line up with TRBD1. The CDR3 sequence is 16 residues long. Germline V gene lookup returns CDR1 ENHRY and CDR2 SYGVKD. V was pared by 3 bases and J by 1 base, with 6 bases of the junction left unmatched.

The chain's CDR3 is CASSLSNSYEQYF. CDR3 DNA sequence: TGTGCCAGCAGCTTAAGTAACTCCTACGAGCAGTACTTC. The gene calls are TRBV7-3 and TRBJ2-7; D is unresolved. CDR1 and CDR2 (germline): SGHTA, FQGTGA. The ends were cut back, 1 base at V and 0 bases at J, with 4 bases in the middle. The CDR3 totals 13 residues. Filled out from reference TRBV7-3 and TRBJ2-7, the complete variable domain reads GAGVSQTPSNKVTEKGKYVELRCDPISGHTALYWYRQSLGQGPEFLIYFQGTGAADDSGLPNDRFFAVRPEGSVSTLKIQRTERGDSAVYLCASSLSNSYEQYFGPGTRLTVT.

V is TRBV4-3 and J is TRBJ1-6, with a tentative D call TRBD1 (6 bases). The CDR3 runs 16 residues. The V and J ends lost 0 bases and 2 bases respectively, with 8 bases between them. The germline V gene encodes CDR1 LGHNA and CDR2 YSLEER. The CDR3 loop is CASSQDRGPYNSPLHF. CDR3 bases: TGCGCCAGCAGCCAAGACAGGGGCCCCTATAATTCACCCCTCCACTTT.

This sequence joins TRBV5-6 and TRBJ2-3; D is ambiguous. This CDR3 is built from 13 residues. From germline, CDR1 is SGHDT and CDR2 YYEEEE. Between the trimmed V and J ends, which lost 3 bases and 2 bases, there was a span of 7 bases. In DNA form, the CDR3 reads TGTGCCAGCAGCTCTCTGCTCACAGATACGCAGTATTTT. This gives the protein CASSSLLTDTQYF.

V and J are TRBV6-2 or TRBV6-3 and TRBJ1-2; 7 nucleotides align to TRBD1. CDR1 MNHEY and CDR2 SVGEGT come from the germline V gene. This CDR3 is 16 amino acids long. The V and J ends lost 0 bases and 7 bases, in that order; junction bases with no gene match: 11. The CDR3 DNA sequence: TGTGCCAGCAGTTACTCTGGGACAGCCCTTCATTCTGGCTACACCTTC. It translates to CASSYSGTALHSGYTF.

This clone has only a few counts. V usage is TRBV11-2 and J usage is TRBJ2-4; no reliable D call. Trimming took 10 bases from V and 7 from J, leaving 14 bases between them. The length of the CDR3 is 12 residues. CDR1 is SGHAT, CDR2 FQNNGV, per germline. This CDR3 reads CATTPGGNIQYF. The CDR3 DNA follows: TGTGCCACCACCCCCGGCGGCAACATTCAGTACTTC.

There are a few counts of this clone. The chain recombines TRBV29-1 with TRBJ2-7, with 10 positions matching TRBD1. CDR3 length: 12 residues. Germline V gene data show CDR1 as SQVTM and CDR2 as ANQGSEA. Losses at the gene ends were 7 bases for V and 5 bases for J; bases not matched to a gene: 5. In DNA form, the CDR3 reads TGCAGCGGGTTGACAGGGGGCCACGAGCAGTACTTC. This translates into CSGLTGGHEQYF.

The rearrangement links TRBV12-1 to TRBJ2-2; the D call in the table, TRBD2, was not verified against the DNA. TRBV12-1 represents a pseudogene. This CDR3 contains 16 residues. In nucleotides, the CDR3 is TGTGCCACCAAATCGGGGTCGGGGGGTAACACCGGGGAGCTGTTTTTT. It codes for CATKSGSGGNTGELFF.

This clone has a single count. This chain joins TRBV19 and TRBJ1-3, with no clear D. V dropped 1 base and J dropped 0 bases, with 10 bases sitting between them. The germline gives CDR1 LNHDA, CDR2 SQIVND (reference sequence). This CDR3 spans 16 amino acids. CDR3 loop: CASSIVRGGSGNTIYF. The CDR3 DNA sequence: TGTGCCAGTAGTATAGTTCGGGGAGGCTCTGGAAACACCATATATTTT.

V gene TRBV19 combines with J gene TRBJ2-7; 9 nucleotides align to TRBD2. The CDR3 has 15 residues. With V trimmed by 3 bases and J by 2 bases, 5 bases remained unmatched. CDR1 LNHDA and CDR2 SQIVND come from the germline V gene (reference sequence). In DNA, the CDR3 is TGTGCCAGTAGTATTCTAGCGGGGACAACCTACGAGCAGTACTTC. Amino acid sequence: CASSILAGTTYEQYF. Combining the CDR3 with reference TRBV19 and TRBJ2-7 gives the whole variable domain DGGITQSPKYLFRKEGQNVTLSCEQNLNHDAMYWYRQDPGQGLRLIYYSQIVNDFQKGDIAEGYSVSREKKESFPLTVTSAQKNPTAFYLCASSILAGTTYEQYFGPGTRLTVT.

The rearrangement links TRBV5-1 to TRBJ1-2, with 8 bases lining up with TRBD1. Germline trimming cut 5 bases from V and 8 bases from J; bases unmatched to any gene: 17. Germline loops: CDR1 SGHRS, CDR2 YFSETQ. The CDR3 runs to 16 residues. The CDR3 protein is CASSLNPADRVEGYTF. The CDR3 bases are TGCGCCAGCAGTTTGAACCCCGCGGACAGGGTAGAGGGCTACACCTTC.

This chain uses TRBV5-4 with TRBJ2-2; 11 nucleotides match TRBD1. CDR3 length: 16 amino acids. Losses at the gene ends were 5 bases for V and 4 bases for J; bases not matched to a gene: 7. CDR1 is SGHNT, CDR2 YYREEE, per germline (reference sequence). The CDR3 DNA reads TGTGCCAGCAGATTGACCGGGACAGGGGGCACCGGGGAGCTGTTTTTT. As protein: CASRLTGTGGTGELFF.

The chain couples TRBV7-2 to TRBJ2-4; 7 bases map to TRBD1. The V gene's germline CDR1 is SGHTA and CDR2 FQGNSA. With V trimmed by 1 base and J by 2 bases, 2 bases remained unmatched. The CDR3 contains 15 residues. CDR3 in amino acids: CASSLGGGSKNIQYF. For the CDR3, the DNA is TGTGCCAGCAGCTTAGGAGGGGGCTCCAAAAACATTCAGTACTTC.

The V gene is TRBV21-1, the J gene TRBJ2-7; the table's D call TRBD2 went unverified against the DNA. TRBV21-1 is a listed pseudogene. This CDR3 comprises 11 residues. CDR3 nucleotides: TGTGCCAGCGAGGGTCACTACGAGCAGTACTTC. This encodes CASEGHYEQYF.

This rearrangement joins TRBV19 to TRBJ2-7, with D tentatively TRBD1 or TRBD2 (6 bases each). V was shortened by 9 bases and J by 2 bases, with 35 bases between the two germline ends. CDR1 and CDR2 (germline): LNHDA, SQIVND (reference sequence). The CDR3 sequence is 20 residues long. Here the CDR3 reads CARFFSGARPGTYFPYEQYF. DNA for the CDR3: TGTGCCAGATTTTTCTCGGGGGCCCGACCCGGGACATACTTCCCCTACGAGCAGTACTTC. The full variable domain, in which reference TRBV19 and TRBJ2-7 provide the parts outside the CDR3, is DGGITQSPKYLFRKEGQNVTLSCEQNLNHDAMYWYRQDPGQGLRLIYYSQIVNDFQKGDIAEGYSVSREKKESFPLTVTSAQKNPTAFYLCARFFSGARPGTYFPYEQYFGPGTRLTVT.